The clone carrying this TCR beta chain has just one count. The data derive from a study of OX40 agonist ivuxolimab in advanced cancers. V was clipped by 4 bases and J by 4 bases, with 17 bases between them. The CDR3 runs to 15 residues. The germline CDR1 and CDR2 sequences are SGHVS and FQNEAQ. The table came from immunoSEQ multiplex PCR; TCRdb's copy has only in-frame clones and leaves some out. The data contain 15,000 to 20,000 clones, approximately 85% of them singletons. This TCR was sampled from an adult with an advanced solid tumor such as melanoma, head and neck, liver or kidney cancer. The V and J genes are TRBV7-8 and TRBJ2-7; weak D call: TRBD2 (6 bases). Sequenced here: CD4+ or CD8+ T cells sorted from blood, sampled in a trial of the OX40 agonist ivuxolimab. The CDR3 DNA reads TGTGCCAGCAGCTCCGTGGCGGGGCCAAATTACGAGCAGTACTTC. Its translation: CASSSVAGPNYEQYF.